Presented here are 8 T cell receptor beta chains from one specimen sequenced in a study of spatial heterogeneity in lung cancer. As to time point: sample taken at primary tumor resection. TCRs were sequenced from unsorted whole RNA of tumor, nontumor lung or PBMC. One entry per CDR3 protein, called by TCRdb with MiXCR from the 5' RACE reads. The sample shows over 75,000 distinct CDR3 sequences, about 20% of them seen only once. The source was PBMCs, collected at surgery. These receptors were collected from a male donor with early-stage non-small cell lung cancer.

This chain connects TRBV28 to TRBJ1-1; 8 positions agree with TRBD1. Germline values: CDR1 MDHEN, CDR2 SYDVKM. This CDR3 is 14 amino acids long. V lost 9 bases and J lost 0; bases outside the gene matches: 6. CDR3 DNA sequence: TGTGCCAGTTACAGGGGGATTTTGAACACTGAAGCTTTCTTT. It specifies CASYRGILNTEAFF.

The chain combines TRBV20-1 with TRBJ2-3, with 7 bases that match TRBD1. The CDR3 loop spans 13 amino acids. Germline V gene sequence: CDR1 DFQATT, CDR2 SNEGSKA (reference sequence). The ends lost 6 bases at V and 3 bases at J; junction bases unmatched: 6. The CDR3 here is CSAEGQVTDTQYF. The CDR3 DNA is TGCAGTGCAGAAGGACAGGTTACAGATACGCAGTATTTT.

The chain employs TRBV7-2 and TRBJ2-3, with 9 bases that match TRBD2. V was clipped by 1 base and J by 4 bases; unmatched bases: 9. CDR3 length equals 17 residues. The germline V gene has CDR1 SGHTA and CDR2 FQGNSA. CDR3 DNA: TGTGCCAGCAGCTTAGTACAAGCGGGGGGCGGGGCAGATACGCAGTATTTT. This sequence encodes CASSLVQAGGGADTQYF.

This clonotype came up a few times. The chain employs TRBV2 and TRBJ2-3; D remains unclear. V was pared by 6 bases and J by 4 bases, with 11 bases between. The CDR3 length is 13 residues. Germline V gene sequence: CDR1 SNHLY, CDR2 FYNNEI. The CDR3 DNA is TGTGCCAGCAGAGGACGGTACGCAGATACGCAGTATTTT. Translation gives CASRGRYADTQYF.

The table lists this clonotype with a few counts. The J gene is TRBJ2-3, the V gene TRBV7-2; D ambiguous. Trimming took 5 bases from V and 2 from J, leaving 5 bases between them. Germline V lookup: CDR1 SGHTA, CDR2 FQGNSA. The CDR3 spans 12 residues. The CDR3 spells CASSRYTDTQYF. As DNA, the CDR3 is TGTGCCAGCAGCCGCTACACAGATACGCAGTATTTT.

The chain links TRBV28 to TRBJ1-2; D is unclear. From germline, CDR1 is MDHEN and CDR2 SYDVKM. Trimming removed 7 bases at V and 2 bases at J, with 8 bases between. The CDR3 runs to 12 residues. The CDR3 sequence is CASTPGNYGYTF. The CDR3 region has the DNA TGTGCCAGCACCCCGGGCAACTATGGCTACACCTTC.

This clonotype appeared a few times. The rearrangement uses TRBV28 and TRBJ2-3; the D call may be TRBD1 or TRBD2 (5 bases each). The CDR3 is 13 amino acids. Per the germline V gene, CDR1 is MDHEN and CDR2 is SYDVKM. The ends were cut back, 6 bases at V and 2 bases at J, with 9 bases in the middle. The CDR3 coding sequence is TGTGCCAGCAGCTCCGGGGCCACAGATACGCAGTATTTT. Translated: CASSSGATDTQYF.

The J gene is TRBJ2-3, the V gene TRBV6-1, with 9 bases aligning to TRBD2. The V segment lost 6 bases and the J segment 0 bases; nucleotides outside the gene matches: 7. The CDR3 length is 16 residues. Germline CDR1 MNHNS, CDR2 SASEGT. The CDR3: CASSSSSGTSTDTQYF. CDR3 nucleotide sequence: TGTGCCAGCAGCTCATCTAGCGGGACGAGCACAGATACGCAGTATTTT.